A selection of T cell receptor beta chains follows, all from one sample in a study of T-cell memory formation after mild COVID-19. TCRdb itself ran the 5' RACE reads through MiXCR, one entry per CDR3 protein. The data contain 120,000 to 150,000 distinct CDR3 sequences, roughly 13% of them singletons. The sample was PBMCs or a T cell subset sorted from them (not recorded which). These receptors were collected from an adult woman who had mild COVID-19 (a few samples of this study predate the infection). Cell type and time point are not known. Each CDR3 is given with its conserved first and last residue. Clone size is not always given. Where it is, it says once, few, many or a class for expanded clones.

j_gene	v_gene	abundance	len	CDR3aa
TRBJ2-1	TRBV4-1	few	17	CASSQDGPEATYNEQFF
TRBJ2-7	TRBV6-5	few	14	CASSYAGRSYEQYF
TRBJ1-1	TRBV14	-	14	CASSQFGGNTEAFF
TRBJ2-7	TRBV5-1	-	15	CASSSGSSRAYEQYF
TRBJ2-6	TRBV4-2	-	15	CASSQDPSGANVLTF
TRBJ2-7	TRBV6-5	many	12	CASSYLTGQQYF
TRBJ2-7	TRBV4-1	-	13	CASSQDWGHEQYF
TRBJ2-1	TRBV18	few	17	CASSPGTVSIFYNEQFF
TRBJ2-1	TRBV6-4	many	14	CASREGTGANEQFF
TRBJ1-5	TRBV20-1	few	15	CSAEPPGRSDQPQHF
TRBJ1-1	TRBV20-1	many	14	CSARSAGGGTEAFF
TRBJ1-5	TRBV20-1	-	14	CSARMRGSNQPQHF
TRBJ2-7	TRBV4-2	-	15	CASSQETMGRGGQYF
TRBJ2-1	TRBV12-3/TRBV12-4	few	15	CASSHLAGDDNEQFF
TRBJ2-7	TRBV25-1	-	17	CASSETVRQGTAYEQYF
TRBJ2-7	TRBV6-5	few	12	CASSYSEDEQYF
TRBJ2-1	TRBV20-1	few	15	CSAFGTSGSYNEQFF
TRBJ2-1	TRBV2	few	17	CASSEELEGLGYNEQFF
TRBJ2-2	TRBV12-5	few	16	CASGLYAGRAAGELFF
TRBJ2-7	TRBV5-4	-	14	CASSVGTNFYEQYF
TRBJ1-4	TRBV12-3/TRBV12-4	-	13	CASGPRGFEKLFF
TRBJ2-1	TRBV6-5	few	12	CATYNGGNEQFF
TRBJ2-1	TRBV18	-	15	CASSPWATSGNEQFF
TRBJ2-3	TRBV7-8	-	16	CASSLVNWRGTDTQYF
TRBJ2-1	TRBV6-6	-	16	CASSYSSLPAYNEQFF
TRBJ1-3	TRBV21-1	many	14	CASSPPFSGNTIYF
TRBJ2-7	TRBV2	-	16	CASSEVEGALSYEQYF
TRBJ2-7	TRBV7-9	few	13	CASSRPADYEQYF
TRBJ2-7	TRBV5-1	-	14	CASIGQPNVYEQYF
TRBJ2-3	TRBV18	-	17	CASSPMTASPGTDTQYF
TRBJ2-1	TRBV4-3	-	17	CASSRDGLAGVSNEQFF
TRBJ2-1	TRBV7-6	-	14	CASSLGGLYNEQFF
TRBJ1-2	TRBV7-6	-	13	CASSFTGYYGYTF
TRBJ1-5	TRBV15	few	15	CATSPRGSYYQPQHF
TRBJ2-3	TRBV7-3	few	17	CASSLGFTPNLPDTQYF
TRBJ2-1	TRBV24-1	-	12	CATSGGNNEQFF
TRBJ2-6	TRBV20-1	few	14	CSASGDSGANVLTF
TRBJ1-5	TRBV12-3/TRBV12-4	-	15	CASTLPGQGTQPQHF
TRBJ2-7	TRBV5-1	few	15	CASSLIRGAPYEQYF
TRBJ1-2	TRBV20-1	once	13	CSARDQTGSGYTF
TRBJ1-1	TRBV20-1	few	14	CSARELGGSTEAFF
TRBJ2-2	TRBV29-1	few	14	CSVETGVNTGELFF
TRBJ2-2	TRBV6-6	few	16	CASTWREALGTGELFF
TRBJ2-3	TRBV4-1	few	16	CASSQEFLTGTDTQYF
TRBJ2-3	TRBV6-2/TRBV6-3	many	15	CASSYGAGGADTQYF
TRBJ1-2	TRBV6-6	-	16	CASSPERGPTLYGYTF